The 10 T cell receptor beta chains reported below all come from one sample, sequenced in a study of blood T cell repertoires in COVID-19. This table comes from immunoSEQ multiplex PCR, and its TCRdb copy is limited to in-frame clones, with some not included. The table records about 76,000 clones, about 90% of them present only once. What was sequenced was peripheral blood. These receptor sequences come from a human donor in a cohort sampled during active COVID-19.

This clone was observed once. The chain recombines TRBV7-6 with TRBJ1-4, with D perhaps TRBD1 (5 bases). CDR1 and CDR2 from the germline V gene are SGHVS and FNYEAQ. The CDR3 spans 17 residues. The germline V and J ends were trimmed by 5 bases and 3 bases, with 19 bases remaining between them. CDR3 nucleotide sequence: TGTGCCAGCAGCCAAAGGAATGGGGGGGTTGCTAATGAAAAACTGTTTTTT. Residues: CASSQRNGGVANEKLFF. Looking up the rest from reference TRBV7-6 and TRBJ1-4 gives the full variable domain: GAGVSQSPRYKVTKRGQDVALRCDPISGHVSLYWYRQALGQGPEFLTYFNYEAQQDKSGLPNDRFSAERPEGSISTLTIQRTEQRDSAMYRCASSQRNGGVANEKLFFGSGTQLSVL.

V and J are TRBV10-3 and TRBJ2-2, with TRBD2 matching over 8 bases. CDR1 and CDR2 (germline): ENHRY, SYGVKD. J was trimmed by 0 bases and V by 2 bases; bases with no gene match: 8. CDR3 length: 18 amino acids. DNA for the CDR3: TGTGCCATCAGTGAGGGGATAAGCGGGGGAGCGAACACCGGGGAGCTGTTTTTT. Protein product: CAISEGISGGANTGELFF.

This clone was seen a single time. V and J are TRBV18 and TRBJ2-3; TRBD1 matches at 7 bases. The CDR3 contains 14 residues. Trimming at V came to 6 bases and at J to 2 bases, leaving 5 bases not matched to a gene. Germline CDR1 reads KGHSH; CDR2 reads LQKENI. CDR3 in amino acids: CASSPGQYTDTQYF. As DNA, the CDR3 is TGTGCCAGCTCGCCGGGACAGTACACAGATACGCAGTATTTT.

V is TRBV5-1 and J is TRBJ1-6, with 8 bases that match TRBD1. CDR3 length: 18 residues. Germline CDR1 SGHRS, CDR2 YFSETQ. With V trimmed by 0 bases and J by 11 bases, 16 bases remained unmatched. The CDR3 DNA reads TGCGCCAGCAGCTTGGGCGGGGGACAGGCCGGGACTTTTACACCCCTCCACTTT. Encoded protein: CASSLGGGQAGTFTPLHF.

The chain couples TRBV19 to TRBJ1-3, with 7 bases matching TRBD1. Germline trimming cut 6 bases from V and 6 bases from J; bases unmatched to any gene: 5. Germline CDR1 is LNHDA and CDR2 is SQIVND (reference sequence). The CDR3 spans 13 residues. The CDR3, as DNA: TGTGCCAGTAGACGGACAGGTGAAAACACCATATATTTT. Translation: CASRRTGENTIYF.

The chain recombines TRBV19 with TRBJ2-7; maybe TRBD2 (5 bases). Trimming took 4 bases from V and 2 from J, leaving 27 bases between them. This CDR3 region has 19 residues. CDR1 is LNHDA and CDR2 is SQIVND in the germline V gene (reference sequence). CDR3 in DNA: TGTGCCAGTAGTACAACCAGGAGGCCTGGAAGGGTTGGGACCTACGAGCAGTACTTC. Amino acid sequence: CASSTTRRPGRVGTYEQYF.

The chain carries TRBV5-4 and TRBJ1-1; 10 nucleotides line up with TRBD1. Per the germline V gene, CDR1 is SGHNT and CDR2 is YYREEE (reference sequence). The CDR3 consists of 14 residues. The J segment lost 4 bases and the V segment lost 0 bases, leaving 0 bases of the junction unmatched. The DNA for the CDR3 is TGTGCCAGCAGCTTGGGACAGGGGGCCACTGAAGCTTTCTTT. This gives the protein CASSLGQGATEAFF.

The rearrangement joins TRBV2 to TRBJ1-1, with D tentatively TRBD1 (5 bases). There are 13 residues in the CDR3. Germline V lookup: CDR1 SNHLY, CDR2 FYNNEI. Trimming removed 4 bases from V and 5 bases from J, with 11 bases in between. The DNA for the CDR3 is TGTGCCAGCAGTGCCCAGGGAGGTACTGAAGCTTTCTTT. Amino acid sequence: CASSAQGGTEAFF.

The chain carries TRBV18 and TRBJ2-7; 8 nucleotides line up with TRBD1. The CDR3 covers 13 residues. J gave up 7 bases and V 3 bases, and 5 bases lay outside the gene matches. Germline values: CDR1 KGHSH, CDR2 LQKENI. The CDR3 DNA follows: TGTGCCAGCTCACCCCAGGGGGCAGCGGAGCAGTACTTC. It encodes CASSPQGAAEQYF.

The genes are TRBV19 and TRBJ1-4; no definite D call. The germline V gene encodes CDR1 LNHDA and CDR2 SQIVND (reference sequence). The CDR3 totals 13 residues. The V end was cut by 3 bases, the J end by 5 bases, with 7 bases between. The CDR3 sequence: CASSIQENEKLFF. CDR3 DNA: TGTGCCAGTAGTATTCAAGAGAATGAAAAACTGTTTTTT.